This paragraph covers one T cell receptor beta chain sequence. The data belong to a study of blood T cell repertoires in COVID-19. Across the study: The United States, Italy and Spain were the sources of the acute and convalescent COVID-19 samples.

In the study's own analysis: Reference gene primer amplification in the assay estimated nucleated cell counts. This table comes from immunoSEQ multiplex PCR, and its TCRdb copy is limited to in-frame clones, with some not included. V and J calls and clone size come straight from that table; D and trimming were deduced from the DNA. This table holds 100,000 to 120,000 clones, roughly 80% found once. V was pared by 3 bases and J by 5 bases, with 13 bases between. The CDR3 covers 14 residues. Germline values: CDR1 MNHNS, CDR2 SASEGT. This receptor was obtained from a man aged 50-60 years with acute or convalescent COVID-19. The V call is TRBV6-1, the J call TRBJ1-1, with a tentative D call TRBD1 (5 bases). Sequences were obtained from peripheral blood. The CDR3 is CASSDREVRTEAFF. The DNA of the CDR3 is TGTGCCAGCAGTGACAGGGAGGTGAGGACTGAAGCTTTCTTT.